A single T cell receptor beta chain is shown here with its context. Its antigen is currently unknown. Sequenced by immunoSEQ multiplex PCR; TCRdb stores in-frame clones only, minus some. The sample lists some 43,000 clones, about 87% occurring once. The CDR3 is 15 residues long. Per the germline V gene, CDR1 is MDHEN and CDR2 is SYDVKM. V dropped 6 bases and J dropped 4 bases, with 19 bases sitting between them. This record comes from a study of OX40 agonist ivuxolimab in advanced cancers. Broader study findings: Doses of 0.1 to 3.0 mg/kg were accompanied by clonal expansion of CD4+ and CD8+ blood T cells by week 6.

The sequence was collected from an adult with an advanced solid tumor such as melanoma, head and neck, liver or kidney cancer. The sequences come from CD4+ or CD8+ T cells sorted from blood, collected in a trial of the OX40 agonist ivuxolimab. The chain uses TRBV28 and TRBJ2-7; D is perhaps TRBD2 (6 bases). CDR3 region: CASRTSGLTRYEQYF. Written as DNA, the CDR3 is TGTGCCAGCAGAACGAGCGGACTAACCCGATACGAGCAGTACTTC. The entire variable domain, with the rest obtained from reference TRBV28 and TRBJ2-7, is as follows: DVKVTQSSRYLVKRTGEKVFLECVQDMDHENMFWYRQDPGLGLRLIYFSYDVKMKEKGDIPEGYSVSREKKERFSLILESASTNQTSMYLCASRTSGLTRYEQYFGPGTRLTVT.